The 20 T cell receptor beta chains in this list originate from one sample, sequenced in a study of cytomegalovirus exposure and HLA in healthy donors. PCR was performed using 60 Vbeta and 13 Jbeta primers. TCRdb's copy holds only in-frame clones and misses some; the assay was immunoSEQ multiplex PCR. The sample lists 190,000 or so clones; 80% were seen once. Sequenced material: PBMCs. These receptors were collected from a boy aged 5-17 years in good health and CMV-seronegative.

The J gene is TRBJ2-1, the V gene TRBV7-2, with TRBD2 identical over 16 bases. V shed 2 bases and J 2 bases; nucleotides not matched to a gene: 6. The length of the CDR3 is 19 residues. From germline, CDR1 is SGHTA and CDR2 FQGNSA. The CDR3 bases are TGTGCCAGCAGCTTACCCGGGACTAGCGGGAGGGGGACCTACAATGAGCAGTTCTTC. Translation: CASSLPGTSGRGTYNEQFF. Supplemented by reference TRBV7-2 and TRBJ2-1, the full variable domain reads GAGVSQSPSNKVTEKGKDVELRCDPISGHTALYWYRQSLGQGLEFLIYFQGNSAPDKSGLPSDRFSAERTGGSVSTLTIQRTQQEDSAVYLCASSLPGTSGRGTYNEQFFGPGTRLTVL.

V usage is TRBV6-5 and J usage is TRBJ2-7, with D perhaps TRBD1 (6 bases). Trimming cost V 2 bases and J 4 bases, with 12 bases left between them. Germline CDR1 MNHEY, CDR2 SVGAGI. The CDR3 is 14 residues long. This chain's CDR3 is CASSYQGYGYEQYF. The CDR3, as DNA: TGTGCCAGCAGTTACCAGGGGTATGGGTACGAGCAGTACTTC.

CDR3 loop: CASSLRPGSSYNEQFF. In DNA, the CDR3 is TGTGCCAGCAGCCTACGTCCGGGAAGCTCCTACAATGAGCAGTTCTTC. The chain is built from TRBV9 and TRBJ2-1; D is possibly TRBD2 (5 bases). This CDR3 is built from 16 residues. V dropped 4 bases and J dropped 0 bases, with 14 bases sitting between them. Germline CDR1 reads SGDLS; CDR2 reads YYNGEE. The full variable domain, in which reference TRBV9 and TRBJ2-1 provide the parts outside the CDR3, is DSGVTQTPKHLITATGQRVTLRCSPRSGDLSVYWYQQSLDQGLQFLIQYYNGEERAKGNILERFSAQQFPDLHSELNLSSLELGDSALYFCASSLRPGSSYNEQFFGPGTRLTVL.

The CDR3 here is CASSSRNSEGQANTEAFF. CDR3 nucleotide sequence: TGTGCCAGCAGCAGTAGAAATTCCGAGGGACAGGCCAACACTGAAGCTTTCTTT. V and J are TRBV21-1 and TRBJ1-1; the table gives TRBD1 as D, unverified against the DNA. TRBV21-1 is shown as a pseudogene. The CDR3 has 18 residues.

The V and J genes are TRBV6-1 and TRBJ1-3; D call uncertain. This CDR3 spans 13 amino acids. The ends were cut back, 10 bases at V and 1 base at J, with 11 bases in the middle. CDR1 is MNHNS and CDR2 is SASEGT in the germline V gene. The CDR3 region is CAIRLRSGNTIYF. CDR3 coding DNA: TGTGCCATCCGACTTCGATCTGGAAACACCATATATTTT.

The CDR3 loop is CASSVGTGMREQYF. DNA for the CDR3: TGTGCCAGCAGCGTAGGAACAGGGATGCGCGAGCAGTACTTC. The chain employs TRBV9 and TRBJ2-7, with D perhaps matching TRBD1 (6 bases). The CDR3 is made up of 14 amino acids. The V end lost 0 bases, the J end lost 6 bases, and 13 bases lay between the germline ends. CDR1 is SGDLS and CDR2 is YYNGEE in the germline V gene.

The rearrangement uses TRBV27 and TRBJ1-2; the D gene is possibly TRBD1 (6 bases). The germline CDR1 and CDR2 sequences are MNHEY and SMNVEV (reference sequence). V was pared by 5 bases and J by 5 bases, with 21 bases between. There are 16 residues in the CDR3. This CDR3 is CASSNIFGGAGYGYTF. CDR3 nucleotides: TGTGCCAGCAGTAACATTTTTGGGGGCGCAGGATATGGCTACACCTTC.

The rearrangement uses TRBV19 and TRBJ2-7; D perhaps matches TRBD1 (6 bases). CDR3 length equals 13 residues. Germline CDR1 is LNHDA and CDR2 is SQIVND (reference sequence). V lost 3 bases, J lost 11 bases, and 17 bases lay in between. The CDR3 DNA sequence: TGTGCCAGTAGTATCAACCAGGGGCCTGAGAAGTACTTC. Its protein is CASSINQGPEKYF.

V is TRBV6-1 and J is TRBJ1-3; D not certain. The length of the CDR3 is 13 residues. CDR1 is MNHNS and CDR2 is SASEGT in the germline V gene. Trimming pared 8 bases from V and 0 bases from J, leaving 8 bases between. This CDR3 is CASQEYSGNTIYF. CDR3 coding DNA: TGTGCCAGCCAGGAATACTCTGGAAACACCATATATTTT.

The chain employs TRBV9 and TRBJ2-3; 12 nucleotides match TRBD2. This CDR3 comprises 16 residues. V gave up 2 bases and J gave up 3 bases; unmatched junction bases: 4. CDR1 and CDR2 (germline): SGDLS, YYNGEE. In DNA, the CDR3 is TGTGCCAGCAGCGTGGGACTAGCGGGTGGAACAGATACGCAGTATTTT. This gives the protein CASSVGLAGGTDTQYF.

This sequence joins TRBV5-1 and TRBJ2-7; D is uncertain. The CDR3 spans 11 residues. The germline V gene has CDR1 SGHRS and CDR2 YFSETQ. The germline V and J ends were trimmed by 2 bases and 7 bases, with 7 bases remaining between them. CDR3 nucleotide sequence: TGCGCCAGCAGCTTCGAACGGGAGCAGTACTTC. Protein sequence: CASSFEREQYF.

This clone was seen a single time. The V and J genes are TRBV7-9 and TRBJ1-5; 7 nucleotides line up with TRBD1. Germline CDR1 reads SEHNR; CDR2 reads FQNEAQ (reference sequence). The CDR3 length is 15 residues. Trimming at V came to 5 bases and at J to 0 bases, leaving 4 bases not matched to a gene. The CDR3 DNA follows: TGTGCCAGCAGCCTTGGGACAGTTAGCAATCAGCCCCAGCATTTT. Translating gives CASSLGTVSNQPQHF. The full variable domain, completed using reference TRBV7-9 and TRBJ1-5, is DTGVSQNPRHKITKRGQNVTFRCDPISEHNRLYWYRQTLGQGPEFLTYFQNEAQLEKSRLLSDRFSAERPKGSFSTLEIQRTEQGDSAMYLCASSLGTVSNQPQHFGDGTRLSIL.

This sequence joins TRBV11-2 and TRBJ2-4; weak D call: TRBD2 (6 bases). The V end lost 0 bases, the J end lost 6 bases, and 24 bases lay between the germline ends. CDR1 is SGHAT and CDR2 is FQNNGV in the germline V gene. The CDR3 loop spans 19 amino acids. CDR3: CASSLDRMGEVGRGNIQYF. In nucleotides, the CDR3 is TGTGCCAGCAGCTTAGATCGTATGGGAGAGGTTGGGCGGGGAAACATTCAGTACTTC.

The chain carries TRBV29-1 and TRBJ2-7, with D maybe TRBD2 (6 bases). The CDR3 is made up of 11 amino acids. The V and J ends lost 6 bases and 3 bases respectively, with 9 bases between them. Per germline, CDR1 SQVTM and CDR2 ANQGSEA. The CDR3 sequence is CSVGGYYEQYF. CDR3 in DNA: TGCAGCGTGGGGGGATACTACGAGCAGTACTTC.

CDR3 coding DNA: TGTGCCAGCAGCTACCTAAGGACAGGATTTAACTATGGCTACACCTTC. Encoded protein: CASSYLRTGFNYGYTF. The J gene is TRBJ1-2, the V gene TRBV5-4, with TRBD1 identical over 7 bases. This CDR3 contains 16 residues. CDR1 and CDR2 from the germline V gene are SGHNT and YYREEE (reference sequence). V lost 3 bases to trimming and J lost 1 base; unmatched junction nucleotides: 9.

The rearrangement joins TRBV7-8 to TRBJ1-4; TRBD1 is a possible D gene (6 bases). The CDR3 spans 14 residues. CDR1 SGHVS and CDR2 FQNEAQ come from the germline V gene. The V gene lost 4 bases and the J gene lost 7 bases, with 13 bases spanning the gap. CDR3: CASSSTGLGEKLFF. The CDR3 DNA reads as TGTGCCAGCAGCTCCACAGGGCTTGGTGAAAAACTGTTTTTT.

The chain carries TRBV7-8 and TRBJ2-7, with TRBD1 as a possible D gene (6 bases). CDR3 size: 13 residues. Germline assignment: CDR1 SGHVS and CDR2 FQNEAQ. V lost 5 bases, J lost 1 base, and 9 bases lay in between. CDR3 DNA: TGTGCCAGCAGCATGGACAGATCCTACGAGCAGTACTTC. Encoded protein: CASSMDRSYEQYF.

This clone was seen just once. J is TRBJ1-1 and V is TRBV27, with D perhaps matching TRBD1 (6 bases). This CDR3 has 15 amino acids. V was pared by 6 bases and J by 4 bases, with 18 bases between. Germline V lookup: CDR1 MNHEY, CDR2 SMNVEV (reference sequence). For the CDR3, the DNA is TGTGCCAGCAGCCGCCGCGGGGGCAAAGCCACTGAAGCTTTCTTT. Protein product: CASSRRGGKATEAFF.

The chain is built from TRBV19 and TRBJ2-5; 14 bases map to TRBD2. This CDR3 is built from 22 residues. Germline V CDR1 and CDR2: LNHDA, SQIVND (reference sequence). Losses at the gene ends were 3 bases for V and 11 bases for J; bases not matched to a gene: 29. CDR3 sequence: CASSIESQISPGLAGVPREQYF. DNA of the CDR3: TGTGCCAGTAGTATCGAATCTCAGATCTCCCCGGGACTAGCGGGGGTCCCACGGGAGCAGTACTTC.

This chain uses TRBV9 with TRBJ2-3; 9 nucleotides line up with TRBD2. V trimming: 3 bases; J trimming: 2 bases; junction bases outside the gene matches: 10. The CDR3 has 17 amino acids. CDR1 SGDLS and CDR2 YYNGEE come from the germline V gene. CDR3 nucleotide sequence: TGTGCCAGCAGCGACCCTTTGAGCGGGGGGCACACAGATACGCAGTATTTT. Amino acid sequence: CASSDPLSGGHTDTQYF.